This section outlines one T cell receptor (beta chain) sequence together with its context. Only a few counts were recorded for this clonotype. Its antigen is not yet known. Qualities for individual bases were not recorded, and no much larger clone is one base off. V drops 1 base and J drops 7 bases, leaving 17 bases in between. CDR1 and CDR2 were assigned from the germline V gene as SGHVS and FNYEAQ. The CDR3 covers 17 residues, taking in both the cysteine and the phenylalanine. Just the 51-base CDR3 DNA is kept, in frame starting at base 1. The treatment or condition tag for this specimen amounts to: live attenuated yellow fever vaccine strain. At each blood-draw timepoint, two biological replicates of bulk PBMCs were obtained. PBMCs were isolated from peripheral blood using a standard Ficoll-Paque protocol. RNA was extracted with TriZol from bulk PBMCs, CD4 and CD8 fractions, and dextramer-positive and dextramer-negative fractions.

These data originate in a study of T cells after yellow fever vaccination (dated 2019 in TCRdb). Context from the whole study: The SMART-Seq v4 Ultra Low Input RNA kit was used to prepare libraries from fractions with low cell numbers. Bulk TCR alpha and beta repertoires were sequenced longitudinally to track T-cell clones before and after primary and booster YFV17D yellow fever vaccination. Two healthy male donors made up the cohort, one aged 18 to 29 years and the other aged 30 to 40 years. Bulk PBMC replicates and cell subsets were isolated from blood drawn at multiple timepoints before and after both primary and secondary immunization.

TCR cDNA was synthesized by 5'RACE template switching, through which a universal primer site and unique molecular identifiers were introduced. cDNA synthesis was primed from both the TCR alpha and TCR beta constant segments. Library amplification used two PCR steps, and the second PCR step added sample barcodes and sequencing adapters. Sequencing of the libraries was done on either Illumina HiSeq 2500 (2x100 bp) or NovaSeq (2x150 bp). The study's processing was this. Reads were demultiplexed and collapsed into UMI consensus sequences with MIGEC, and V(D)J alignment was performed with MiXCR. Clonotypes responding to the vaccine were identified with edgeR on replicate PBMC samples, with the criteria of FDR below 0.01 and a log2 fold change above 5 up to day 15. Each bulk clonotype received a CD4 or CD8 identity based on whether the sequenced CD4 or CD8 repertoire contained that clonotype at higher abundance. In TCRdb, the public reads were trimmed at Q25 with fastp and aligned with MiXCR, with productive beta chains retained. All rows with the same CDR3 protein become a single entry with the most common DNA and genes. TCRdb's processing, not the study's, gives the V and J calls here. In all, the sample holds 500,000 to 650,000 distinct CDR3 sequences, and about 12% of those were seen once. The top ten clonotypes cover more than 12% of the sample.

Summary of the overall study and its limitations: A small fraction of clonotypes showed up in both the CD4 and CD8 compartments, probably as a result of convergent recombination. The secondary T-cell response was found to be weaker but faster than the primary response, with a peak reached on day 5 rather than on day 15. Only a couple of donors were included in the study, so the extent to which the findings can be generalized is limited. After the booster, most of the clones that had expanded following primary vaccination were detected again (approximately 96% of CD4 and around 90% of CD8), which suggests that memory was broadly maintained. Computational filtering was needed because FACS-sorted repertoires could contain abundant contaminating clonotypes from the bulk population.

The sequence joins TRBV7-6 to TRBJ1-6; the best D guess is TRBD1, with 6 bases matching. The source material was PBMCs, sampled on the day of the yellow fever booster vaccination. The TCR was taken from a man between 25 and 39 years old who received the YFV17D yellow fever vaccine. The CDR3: CASSLGDSGARNSPLHF. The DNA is TGTGCCAGCAGCTTAGGGGATTCGGGGGCCCGGAATTCACCCCTCCACTTT. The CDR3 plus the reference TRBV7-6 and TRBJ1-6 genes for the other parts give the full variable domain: GAGVSQSPRYKVTKRGQDVALRCDPISGHVSLYWYRQALGQGPEFLTYFNYEAQQDKSGLPNDRFSAERPEGSISTLTIQRTEQRDSAMYRCASSLGDSGARNSPLHFGNGTRLTVT.